The rows below give T cell receptor beta chains drawn from one sample of a study of shared clonotypes between healthy human individuals. Sequenced by immunoSEQ multiplex PCR; TCRdb stores in-frame clones only, minus some. Of 1.6 million or so clones in the sample, over 95% were seen once. The sequenced sample consisted of naive CD4+ T cells sorted from blood. These TCRs come from a young man in good health. Each CDR3 is given with its conserved first and last residue. The D gene is left open where the match is weak. Clone sizes are given selectively: once, few, many, or a class where the clone is expanded.

.,TRBV6-6,TRBJ2-5,.,TGTGCCAGCAGTGTCCCAGGGGCCGGGGAGACCCAGTACTTC,CASSVPGAGETQYF
.,TRBV5-6,TRBJ1-4,.,TGTGCCAGCAGCTTGGCAGGTCTAATTCCAAATGAAAAACTGTTTTTT,CASSLAGLIPNEKLFF
.,TRBV27,TRBJ2-7,.,TGTGCCAGCAGTTGGGCAGCTAACTACGAGCAGTACTTC,CASSWAANYEQYF
.,TRBV9,TRBJ1-3,.,TGTGCCAGCAGCGTAGAGGCAGGGCGGAACACCATATATTTT,CASSVEAGRNTIYF
.,TRBV29-1,TRBJ2-2,.,TGCAGCGCTAGGAGTGGAGGAACCGGGGAGCTGTTTTTT,CSARSGGTGELFF
TRBD2,TRBV7-6,TRBJ2-7,once,TGTGCCAGCAGCTTAGGTAGTAGTCGAGCGGGAGTGACCTACGAGCAGTACTTC,CASSLGSSRAGVTYEQYF
TRBD1,TRBV4-1,TRBJ2-4,.,TGCGCCAGCAGCCAACCTGGGGGACAGGGGGTCAACCACCAAAAAAACATTCAGTACTTC,CASSQPGGQGVNHQKNIQYF
TRBD2,TRBV9,TRBJ2-1,.,TGTGCCAGCAGCGTAGCTTTCGGGACTAGCGAGTCCGAGCAGTTCTTC,CASSVAFGTSESEQFF
.,TRBV10-1,TRBJ1-1,.,TGCGCCAGCACCCAGGAGGAGGGCACTGAAGCTTTCTTT,CASTQEEGTEAFF
TRBD2,TRBV11-1,TRBJ2-1,.,TGTGCCAGCAGCTCCATAGCGGGACTCTACAATGAGCAGTTCTTC,CASSSIAGLYNEQFF
.,TRBV27,TRBJ1-1,.,TGTGCCAGCAGTTTAGTTTCGGCTGGAATGAACACTGAAGCTTTCTTT,CASSLVSAGMNTEAFF
.,TRBV9,TRBJ2-3,.,TGTGCCAGCAGCGTAGAGGGTAGCGGCACAGATACGCAGTATTTT,CASSVEGSGTDTQYF
.,TRBV18,TRBJ2-3,few,TGTGCCAGCTCACCACGGTCGAAGGGGTCTGGCACAGATACGCAGTATTTT,CASSPRSKGSGTDTQYF
TRBD1,TRBV28,TRBJ1-4,.,TGTGCCAGCAGTTTAGACAGGGTCCGGGAAAAACTGTTTTTT,CASSLDRVREKLFF
TRBD1,TRBV29-1,TRBJ2-1,.,TGCAGCGTTGAAGGAGGGCCAGGGGGCTCCTACAATGAGCAGTTCTTC,CSVEGGPGGSYNEQFF
.,TRBV6-5,TRBJ1-1,.,TGTGCCAGCCTTTCCGGGAAGAACACTGAAGCTTTCTTT,CASLSGKNTEAFF
.,TRBV2,TRBJ2-7,.,TGTGCCAGCAGTGAAGGACTAGCCTACGAGCAGTACTTC,CASSEGLAYEQYF
TRBD1,TRBV15,TRBJ1-5,.,TGTGCCACCAGCAGAGATCTGGGGACAGGGGCTCTCAATCAGCCCCAGCATTTT,CATSRDLGTGALNQPQHF
TRBD2,TRBV5-4,TRBJ2-3,.,TGTGCCAGCAGCTTGAGGACTAGCGGGACCACAGATACGCAGTATTTT,CASSLRTSGTTDTQYF
TRBD1,TRBV28,TRBJ1-4,.,TGTGCCAGCAGTAAAAGGACAGGGAGTGAAAAACTGTTTTTT,CASSKRTGSEKLFF
TRBD2,TRBV14,TRBJ2-2,.,TGTGCCAGCAGCCAAGGCGGGAGCACCGGGGAGCTGTTTTTT,CASSQGGSTGELFF
TRBD2,TRBV19,TRBJ2-7,.,TGTGCCAGTAGTTCTAGCGGGATGAACTACGAGCAGTACTTC,CASSSSGMNYEQYF
.,TRBV2,TRBJ2-5,.,TGTGCCAGCAGTGGGACCAGGGTGGTTGAGACCCAGTACTTC,CASSGTRVVETQYF
.,TRBV18,TRBJ2-7,once,TGTGCCAGCTCACCACTGAGTTCCTACGAGCAGTACTTC,CASSPLSSYEQYF
.,TRBV13,TRBJ2-7,.,TGTGCCAGCAGCTTAGGCCAAGGCGGGACGTCCTTAAAGTACTTC,CASSLGQGGTSLKYF
.,TRBV5-1,TRBJ2-2,.,TGCGCCAGCAGCTTGTCACCGCGAGACACCGGGGAGCTGTTTTTT,CASSLSPRDTGELFF
.,TRBV6-4,TRBJ2-4,.,TGTGCCAGCAGTGACCCCGTACAGTTCCTAGCCAAAAACATTCAGTACTTC,CASSDPVQFLAKNIQYF
.,TRBV7-3,TRBJ2-3,.,TGTGCCAGCAGCCAAGGTACAGATACGCAGTATTTT,CASSQGTDTQYF
.,TRBV29-1,TRBJ2-7,.,TGCAGCGTCTCGACAGGAGCCTACGAGCAGTACTTC,CSVSTGAYEQYF
TRBD1,TRBV9,TRBJ1-3,.,TGTGCCAGCAGCGTAGAAGGGACAGGGGGAAACACCATATATTTT,CASSVEGTGGNTIYF
.,TRBV15,TRBJ2-5,once,TGTGCCACCAGCAGAGACTCGGGTCACCCCCAAGAGACCCAGTACTTC,CATSRDSGHPQETQYF
TRBD1,TRBV7-9,TRBJ1-1,.,TGTGCCAGCAGCTGGGGACAGGGAATGAACACTGAAGCTTTCTTT,CASSWGQGMNTEAFF
.,TRBV28,TRBJ2-7,.,TGTGCCAGCAGTTTTAAAGGGGGTATCGACGAGCAGTACTTC,CASSFKGGIDEQYF
.,TRBV6-4,TRBJ2-7,.,TGTGCCAGCAGTGACAGGGGACGGCCCTACGAGCAGTACTTC,CASSDRGRPYEQYF
TRBD2,TRBV19,TRBJ2-3,.,TGTGCCAGTAGTACGCGGGGGAGCACCTACACAGATACGCAGTATTTT,CASSTRGSTYTDTQYF
.,TRBV27,TRBJ2-3,.,TGTGCCAGCAGCCGCACTTCAGATACGCAGTATTTT,CASSRTSDTQYF
.,TRBV30,TRBJ2-7,.,TGTGCCTGGAGTGTTAGACAGGCCTCTGGGTTGGGGCAGTACTTC,CAWSVRQASGLGQYF
.,TRBV5-1,TRBJ2-3,.,TGCGCCAGCAGCTCCATGTTGTCTACGACAGATACGCAGTATTTT,CASSSMLSTTDTQYF
TRBD1,TRBV7-9,TRBJ1-2,.,TGTGCCAGCAGCTCCTCGGGACAGGGGGGCTATGGCTACACCTTC,CASSSSGQGGYGYTF
.,TRBV6-6,TRBJ2-5,.,TGTGCCAGCTGCACAAAGGAGACCCAGTACTTC,CASCTKETQYF
TRBD2,TRBV29-1,TRBJ2-5,.,TGCAGCGTTGCCCAACTAGCGGCTACCGAGACCCAGTACTTC,CSVAQLAATETQYF
TRBD1,TRBV5-1,TRBJ2-2,.,TGCGCCACTCGACAGGGGGCGAGCACCGGGGAGCTGTTTTTT,CATRQGASTGELFF
.,TRBV6-1,TRBJ2-2,once,TGTGCCAGCAGTGCGATAGGGGACACCGGGGAGCTGTTTTTT,CASSAIGDTGELFF
TRBD1,TRBV11-2,TRBJ2-7,.,TGTGCCAGCAGCAAAAGGACAGGGGGGCCTTTCAAGCAGTACTTC,CASSKRTGGPFKQYF
.,TRBV7-2,TRBJ2-2,.,TGTGCCAGCAGCCTCCATCCAGGCCAACGGGGCGGGGAGCTGTTTTTT,CASSLHPGQRGGELFF
.,TRBV28,TRBJ1-2,.,TGTGCCAGCAGTTTAGGGCGTAACTATGGCTACACCTTC,CASSLGRNYGYTF
.,TRBV29-1,TRBJ1-2,.,TGCAGCGTTGAGGAGGGCTATGGCTACACCTTC,CSVEEGYGYTF
.,TRBV2,TRBJ2-7,.,TGTGCCAGCAGCCAGACAGTCTACGAGCAGTACTTC,CASSQTVYEQYF
TRBD1,TRBV6-5,TRBJ2-1,.,TGTGCCAGCAGCCGCCCGGGACAGGACAATGAGCAGTTCTTC,CASSRPGQDNEQFF
.,TRBV11-3,TRBJ2-3,.,TGTGCCAGCAGCTCAATAGGGGGAGGGGATACGCAGTATTTT,CASSSIGGGDTQYF
.,TRBV19,TRBJ1-5,.,TGTGCCAGTAGGTACCGCAATCAGCCCCAGCATTTT,CASRYRNQPQHF
.,TRBV6-1,TRBJ1-2,.,TGTGCCAGCAGTGAAGCCCGGGCTAGGGGCTACACCTTC,CASSEARARGYTF
TRBD1,TRBV27,TRBJ2-7,.,TGTGCCGGACCCCCCGGGACAGGGAGGTACTTC,CAGPPGTGRYF